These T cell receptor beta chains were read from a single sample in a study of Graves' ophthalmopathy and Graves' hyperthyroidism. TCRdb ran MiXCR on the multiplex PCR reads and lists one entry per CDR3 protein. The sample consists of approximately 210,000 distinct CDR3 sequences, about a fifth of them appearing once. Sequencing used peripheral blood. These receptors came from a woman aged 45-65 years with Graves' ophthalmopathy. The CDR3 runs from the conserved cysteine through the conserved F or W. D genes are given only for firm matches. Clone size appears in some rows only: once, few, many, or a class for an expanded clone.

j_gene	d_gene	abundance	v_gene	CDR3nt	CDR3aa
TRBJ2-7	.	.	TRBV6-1	TGTGCCACCCAGCTAGACCAGAGCTCCTACGAGCAGTACTTC	CATQLDQSSYEQYF
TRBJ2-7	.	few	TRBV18	TGTGCCAGCCGCTTGACAGATCTCCCCTACGAGCAGTACTTC	CASRLTDLPYEQYF
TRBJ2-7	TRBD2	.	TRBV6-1	TGTGCCAGCACCGATAGCGGGACACGCCACTTC	CASTDSGTRHF
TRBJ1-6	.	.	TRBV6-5	TGTGCCAGCAGTTCGAGGCCAGGGGTTACGGATTCACCCCTCCACTTT	CASSSRPGVTDSPLHF
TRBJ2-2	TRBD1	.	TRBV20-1	TGCAGTGCCAACCGCGGGACAGGTGGAGCGAACACCGGGGAGCTGTTTTTT	CSANRGTGGANTGELFF
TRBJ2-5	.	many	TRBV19	TGTGCCAGTAGTATAGACCCAGCGGGCCACCAAGAGACCCAGTACTTC	CASSIDPAGHQETQYF
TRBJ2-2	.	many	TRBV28	TGTGCCACCAATCTGGCCCGGGGTACTTCGAACACCGGGGAGCTGTTTTTT	CATNLARGTSNTGELFF
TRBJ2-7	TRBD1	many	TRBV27	TGTGCCAGCAGCGGGACAGGGGAGAGTCGCGAGCAGTACTTC	CASSGTGESREQYF
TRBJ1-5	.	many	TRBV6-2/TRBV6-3	TGTGCCAGCAGGACCATCCAGGGGAATAGCAATCAGCCCCAGCATTTT	CASRTIQGNSNQPQHF
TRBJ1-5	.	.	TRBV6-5	TGTGCCAGCAGTTACGATGCAGGAGCGAATCAGCCCCAGCATTTT	CASSYDAGANQPQHF
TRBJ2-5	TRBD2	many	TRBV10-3	TGTGCCTCTCCGGGGCTAGCGGGCCTCCAAGAGACCCAGTACTTC	CASPGLAGLQETQYF
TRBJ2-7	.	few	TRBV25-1	TGTGCCAGCAGTGGGGACATTTCCGAGCAGTACTTC	CASSGDISEQYF
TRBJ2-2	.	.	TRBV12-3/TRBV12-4	TGTGCCAGCAGTCAAAATTCCCGGGAGCTGTTTTTT	CASSQNSRELFF
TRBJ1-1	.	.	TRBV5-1	TGCGCCAGCAGCGTGTCCCCGGAGACTGAAGCTTTCTTT	CASSVSPETEAFF
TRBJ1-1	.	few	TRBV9	TGTGCCAGCAGCGTAGCCGGGCAGGGAGGAACTGAAGCTTTCTTT	CASSVAGQGGTEAFF
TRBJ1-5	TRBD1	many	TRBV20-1	TGCAGTGCTAGAGGGGGACAGGGTATTCATCAGCCCCAGCATTTT	CSARGGQGIHQPQHF
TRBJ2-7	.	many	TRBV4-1	TGCGCCAGCAGCCAAGATGTCCCAGGGACCTACGAGCAGTACTTC	CASSQDVPGTYEQYF
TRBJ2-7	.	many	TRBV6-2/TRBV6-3	TGTGCCAGCACCAACCTCTACGAGCAGTACTTC	CASTNLYEQYF
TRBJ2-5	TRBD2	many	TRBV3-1	TGTGCCAGCAGCCAAGATCCAGCGGGGCAAGAGACCCAGTACTTC	CASSQDPAGQETQYF
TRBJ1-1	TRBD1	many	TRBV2	TGTGCCAGCAGTGGACAGGGATTGGCTGAAGCTTTCTTT	CASSGQGLAEAFF
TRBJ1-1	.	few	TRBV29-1	TGCAGCGTTGGTTCACCTATGAACACTGAAGCTTTCTTT	CSVGSPMNTEAFF
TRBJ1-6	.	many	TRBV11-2	TGTGCCAGCAGCTTAGACAGCCTTAATTCACCCCTCCACTTT	CASSLDSLNSPLHF
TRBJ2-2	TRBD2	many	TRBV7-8	TGTGCCAGCAGCTCCCCCAGCGGGAGCACCGGGGAGCTGTTTTTT	CASSSPSGSTGELFF
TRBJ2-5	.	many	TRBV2	TGTGCCAGCAGTGAAGCGGTGGCAGGCAGAGAGACCCAGTACTTC	CASSEAVAGRETQYF
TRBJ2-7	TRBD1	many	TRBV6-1	TGTGCCAGCAGCGCTTCTTCGGGACAGCTCCTCTACGAGCAGTACTTC	CASSASSGQLLYEQYF
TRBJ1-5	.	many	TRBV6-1	TGTGCCAGCAGTGCCAGAGATGGGCGCAATCAGCCCCAGCATTTT	CASSARDGRNQPQHF
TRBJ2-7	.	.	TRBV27	TGTGCCAGCGGCCTGCGAGGGGGGCTCGGCGAGCAGTACTTC	CASGLRGGLGEQYF
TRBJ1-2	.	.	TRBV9	TGTGCCAGCAGCGTAGGAGGGGCCGTTGGCTACACCTTC	CASSVGGAVGYTF
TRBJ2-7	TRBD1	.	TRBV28	TGTGCCAGTACAGGGGGCTCCTACGAGCAGTACTTC	CASTGGSYEQYF
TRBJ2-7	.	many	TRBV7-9	TGTGCCAGCAGCCTGGCGGGCATAATCGAGCAGTACTTC	CASSLAGIIEQYF
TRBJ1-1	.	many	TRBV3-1	TGTGCCAGCAGCCAAGGACAGCCAATCAAAGCTTTCTTT	CASSQGQPIKAFF
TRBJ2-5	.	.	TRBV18	TGTGCCAGCTCACCACCAGTTCGGCAACTCCAAGAGACCCAGTACTTC	CASSPPVRQLQETQYF
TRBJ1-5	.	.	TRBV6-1	TGTGCCAGCAGTCCCAGGGGCCCGCCCTCGCGCAATCAGCCCCAGCATTTT	CASSPRGPPSRNQPQHF
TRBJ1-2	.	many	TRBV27	TGTGCCAGCAGACCCTTGACAGGAACCTCTAACTATGGCTACACCTTC	CASRPLTGTSNYGYTF
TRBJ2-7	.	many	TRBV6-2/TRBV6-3	TGTGCCAGCAGCCCAGCGGGCATCTCGAACTACGAGCAGTACTTC	CASSPAGISNYEQYF
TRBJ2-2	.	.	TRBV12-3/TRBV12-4	TGTGCCAGCAGTTTACGGGTATCCGGGGAGCTGTTTTTT	CASSLRVSGELFF
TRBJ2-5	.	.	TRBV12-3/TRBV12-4	TGTGCCAGAAGGGGGACTCCTCAAGAGACACAGTACTTC	CARRGTPQETQYF
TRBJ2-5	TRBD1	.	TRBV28	TGTGCCAGCAGTTTCCCCAGGGGTTCAGGGGGTCGAGAGACCCGGTACTTC	CASSFPRGSGGRETRYF
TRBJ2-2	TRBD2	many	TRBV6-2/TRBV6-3	TGTGCCAGCAGTTACTCGACGGCGGGGGTGAACACCGGGGAGCTGTTTTTT	CASSYSTAGVNTGELFF
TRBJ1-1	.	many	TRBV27	TGTGCCAGCAGTTCCCCCGGAAGGAGGACTGAAGCTTTCTTT	CASSSPGRRTEAFF
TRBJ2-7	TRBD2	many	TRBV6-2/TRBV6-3	TGTGCCAGCAGTTACTCCCGGCGGGAGGGCAGCCACGAGCAGTACTTC	CASSYSRREGSHEQYF
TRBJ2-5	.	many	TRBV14	TGTGCCAGCAGCCGCATGCCGGGAGAGACCCAGTACTTC	CASSRMPGETQYF
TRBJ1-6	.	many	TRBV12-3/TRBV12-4	TGTGCCAGCAGTTTAAGGGACCCCTATAATTCACCCCTCCACTTT	CASSLRDPYNSPLHF
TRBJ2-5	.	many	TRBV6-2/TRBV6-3	TGTGCCAGCGCTTTCGGTTCGGGCGCCATCCAAGAGACCCAGTACTTC	CASAFGSGAIQETQYF
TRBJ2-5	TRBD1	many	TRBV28	TGTGCCAGCAGTTACGGGCAGGGGGAGCTAATAGACCAAGAGACCCAGTACTTC	CASSYGQGELIDQETQYF
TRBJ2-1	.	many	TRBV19	TGTGCCAGTAGTATAGAAAGAGAGCAGTTCTTC	CASSIEREQFF
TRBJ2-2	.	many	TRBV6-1	TGTGCCAGCAGTGAAGCGCTTCTTGGGACCGGGGAGCTGTTTTTT	CASSEALLGTGELFF
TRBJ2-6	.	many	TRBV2	TGTGCCGCCACGTCTGGGGCCAACGTCCTGACTTTC	CAATSGANVLTF
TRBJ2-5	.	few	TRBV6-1	TGTGCCAGCAGAGGAGGAGGGAGGCAAGAGACCCAGTACTTC	CASRGGGRQETQYF
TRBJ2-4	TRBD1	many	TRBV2	TGTGCCAGCGTCCCGGGACAGGGGGCCAAAAACATTCAGTACTTC	CASVPGQGAKNIQYF
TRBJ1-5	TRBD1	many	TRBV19	TGTGCCAGTAGGATTCAGGGGGCGATTCAGCCCCAGCATTTT	CASRIQGAIQPQHF
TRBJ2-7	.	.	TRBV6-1	TGTGCCAGCAGGGGAGAGGGAGATTCGGACGAGCAGTCCTTC	CASRGEGDSDEQSF
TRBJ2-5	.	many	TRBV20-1	TGCAGTGCGAACCACAGGGTTGCAGAGACCCAGTACTTC	CSANHRVAETQYF
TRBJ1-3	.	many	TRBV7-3	TGTGCCAGCAGCCCGACATCTTCGGGAAACACCATATATTTT	CASSPTSSGNTIYF